The 25 T cell receptor beta chains below come from one sample, sequenced in a study of blood T cells in healthy people across ages. For the second PCR, which ran for roughly 6 to 11 cycles, a sample-barcoded 5' primer and a J-beta primer mix were used. TCRdb recomputed calls from the 5' RACE reads with MiXCR, one row per CDR3 protein. Here the sample spans 1 million or so distinct CDR3 sequences, 35% to 55% being singletons. Input material: blood. These receptors all stem from a woman aged 60-75 years in good health.

The chain links TRBV12-3 or TRBV12-4 to TRBJ2-5; 10 positions agree with TRBD2. Trimming cost V 5 bases and J 5 bases; bases outside gene matches: 8. The CDR3 spans 15 residues. The CDR3 protein is CASSPLAGVRETQYF. CDR3 nucleotides: TGTGCCAGCAGTCCGCTAGCGGGAGTTAGGGAGACCCAGTACTTC.

CDR3 sequence: CASSVSNGYGEKLFF. CDR3 coding DNA: TGTGCCAGCAGCGTTTCGAATGGGTACGGTGAAAAACTGTTTTTT. The rearrangement joins TRBV9 to TRBJ1-4, with D unresolved. The V end lost 2 bases, the J end lost 7 bases, and 15 bases lay between the germline ends. CDR1 and CDR2 (germline): SGDLS, YYNGEE. The CDR3 covers 15 residues.

The V and J genes are TRBV6-5 and TRBJ1-6, with 7 bases that match TRBD1. In germline, CDR1 is MNHEY, CDR2 SVGAGI. V shed 0 bases and J 6 bases; nucleotides not matched to a gene: 2. This CDR3 comprises 15 residues. Here the CDR3 DNA reads TGTGCCAGCAGTTACTCGACAGGGTCTAATTCACCCCTCCACTTT. Amino acids: CASSYSTGSNSPLHF.

This clonotype was detected a few times. The chain employs TRBV20-1 and TRBJ2-5; 11 nucleotides align to TRBD2. Per germline, CDR1 DFQATT and CDR2 SNEGSKA (reference sequence). Losses at the gene ends were 2 bases for V and 5 bases for J; bases not matched to a gene: 4. There are 14 residues in the CDR3. The CDR3 sequence: CSARLAGGGETQYF. The CDR3 DNA reads as TGCAGTGCTAGACTAGCGGGAGGTGGGGAGACCCAGTACTTC.

V and J are TRBV4-1 and TRBJ2-3; 9 bases are a match to TRBD1. Germline V CDR1 and CDR2: MGHRA, YSYEKL. The CDR3 is 16 residues long. V lost 4 bases, J lost 0 bases, and 5 bases stayed unmatched. Written as DNA, the CDR3 is TGCGCCAGCAGCCCGTGGGGGACAGGGAGCACAGATACGCAGTATTTT. It is translated as CASSPWGTGSTDTQYF.

This clonotype was observed a few times. The chain uses TRBV20-1 and TRBJ2-1, with 9 bases matching TRBD2. The J segment lost 3 bases and the V segment lost 4 bases, leaving 10 bases of the junction unmatched. Germline values: CDR1 DFQATT, CDR2 SNEGSKA (reference sequence). The CDR3 length is 16 residues. Here the CDR3 DNA reads TGCAGTGCTACCAAAACCGGGACTAGCTTCTACAATGAGCAGTTCTTC. This gives the protein CSATKTGTSFYNEQFF.

This clonotype was observed a few times. This chain links TRBV5-1 with TRBJ2-1, with TRBD2 identical over 14 bases. V trimming: 2 bases; J trimming: 3 bases; junction bases outside the gene matches: 16. CDR3 length: 21 residues. From germline, CDR1 is SGHRS and CDR2 YFSETQ. DNA for the CDR3: TGCGCCAGCAGCTTTTTCCGACGCGGGACTAGCGGGAGTGAGTTCTACAATGAGCAGTTCTTC. It translates to CASSFFRRGTSGSEFYNEQFF.

This clonotype was seen a few times. The CDR3 sequence: CSVAFRDTTYEQYF. DNA for the CDR3: TGCAGCGTAGCTTTCCGGGACACTACCTACGAGCAGTACTTC. V and J are TRBV29-1 and TRBJ2-7; tentative D call: TRBD1 (6 bases). Trimming shortened V by 6 bases and J by 2 bases, and 17 bases separated the two germline ends. The CDR3 length is 14 residues. Germline V CDR1 and CDR2: SQVTM, ANQGSEA.

The chain carries TRBV7-9 and TRBJ2-5, with D hard to call. Trimming shortened V by 5 bases and J by 11 bases, and 15 bases separated the two germline ends. The CDR3 covers 12 residues. Germline values: CDR1 SEHNR, CDR2 FQNEAQ (reference sequence). This CDR3 is CASSPSPGEQYF. The CDR3, as DNA: TGTGCCAGCAGCCCCTCCCCGGGTGAGCAGTACTTC. Variable domain in full (rest from reference TRBV7-9 and TRBJ2-5): DTGVSQNPRHKITKRGQNVTFRCDPISEHNRLYWYRQTLGQGPEFLTYFQNEAQLEKSRLLSDRFSAERPKGSFSTLEIQRTEQGDSAMYLCASSPSPGEQYFGPGTRLLVL.

The genes are TRBV20-1 and TRBJ2-7; 9 positions agree with TRBD2. Germline V lookup: CDR1 DFQATT, CDR2 SNEGSKA (reference sequence). Germline trimming cut 3 bases from V and 0 bases from J; bases unmatched to any gene: 6. This CDR3 region has 15 residues. The CDR3 protein is CSARAVAGVSYEQYF. The DNA for the CDR3 is TGCAGTGCTAGGGCGGTAGCGGGAGTCTCCTACGAGCAGTACTTC.

This clonotype came up a few times. The chain uses TRBV7-3 and TRBJ2-3; possible D gene TRBD1, 6 bases. V dropped 2 bases and J dropped 0 bases, with 9 bases sitting between them. From germline, CDR1 is SGHTA and CDR2 FQGTGA. The CDR3 is made up of 15 amino acids. The CDR3 nucleotides read TGTGCCAGCAGCTTATATCAGGGGAGCACAGATACGCAGTATTTT. It translates to CASSLYQGSTDTQYF.

This clonotype was counted at least ten times. The rearrangement uses TRBV5-1 and TRBJ2-1; D not certain. The V gene's germline CDR1 is SGHRS and CDR2 YFSETQ. The CDR3 spans 14 residues. Trimming took off 0 bases at V and 3 bases at J, with 7 bases between the two ends. CDR3 DNA: TGCGCCAGCAGCTTGGACTCGCGCTACAATGAGCAGTTCTTC. Amino acid sequence: CASSLDSRYNEQFF.

The chain is built from TRBV7-2 and TRBJ1-1; no reliable D call. The CDR3 covers 13 residues. The V and J ends lost 1 base and 6 bases respectively, with 9 bases between them. Germline lookup yields CDR1 SGHTA and CDR2 FQGNSA. The CDR3 sequence: CASSLVGSSEAFF. CDR3 nucleotide sequence: TGTGCCAGCAGCTTAGTCGGTAGCTCTGAAGCTTTCTTT.

V gene TRBV4-2 combines with J gene TRBJ2-3; 8 bases line up with TRBD2. Trimming cost V 4 bases and J 0 bases; bases outside gene matches: 3. The CDR3 covers 15 residues. The germline CDR1 and CDR2 sequences are LGHNA and YNFKEQ. CDR3 sequence: CASSPTSASTDTQYF. CDR3 DNA sequence: TGTGCCAGCAGCCCGACTAGCGCAAGCACAGATACGCAGTATTTT.

This chain uses TRBV20-1 with TRBJ2-1, with 9 bases aligning to TRBD2. The DNA end is a closer match to TRBJ2-7, so the J assignment may be wrong. Germline CDR1 and CDR2: DFQATT and SNEGSKA (reference sequence). CDR3 length: 18 residues. The CDR3 sequence: CSATGTGLALKSYNEQYF. CDR3 coding DNA: TGCAGTGCTACCGGGACCGGACTAGCGCTAAAGTCCTACAATGAGCAGTACTTC.

The chain is built from TRBV6-1 and TRBJ2-7; 10 bases agree with TRBD2. Germline V gene lookup returns CDR1 MNHNS and CDR2 SASEGT. This CDR3 has 17 amino acids. The junction had 12 bases not matched to a gene; V was cut back by 6 bases and J by 1 base. The CDR3 region has the DNA TGTGCCAGCAGCAAGGGGCTAGCGGGAGCCCAATCCTACGAGCAGTACTTC. This codes for CASSKGLAGAQSYEQYF.

V gene TRBV5-1 combines with J gene TRBJ2-3; TRBD2 matches 10 bases. Germline V CDR1 and CDR2: SGHRS, YFSETQ. The V segment lost 4 bases and the J segment 2 bases; nucleotides outside the gene matches: 7. This CDR3 has 16 residues. CDR3: CASSPGLAVYTDTQYF. In DNA form, the CDR3 reads TGCGCCAGCAGCCCCGGACTAGCGGTTTACACAGATACGCAGTATTTT.

The chain carries TRBV2 and TRBJ2-1; no definite D call. Trimming removed 8 bases from V and 8 bases from J, with 10 bases in between. Looked up from germline, CDR1 is SNHLY and CDR2 is FYNNEI. The CDR3 extends over 11 amino acids. The DNA for the CDR3 is TGTGCCAGCCATAGGGTCGATGAGCAGTTCTTC. Amino acid sequence: CASHRVDEQFF.

V usage is TRBV27 and J usage is TRBJ2-5; TRBD1 matches at 8 bases. The length of the CDR3 is 16 residues. J gave up 9 bases and V 5 bases, and 17 bases lay outside the gene matches. CDR1 and CDR2 (germline): MNHEY, SMNVEV (reference sequence). The CDR3 DNA follows: TGTGCCAGCAGTCCCAAACAGGGGGGAACTTATGTACCCCAGTACTTC. Protein sequence: CASSPKQGGTYVPQYF.

In this sample, this clonotype turned up a few times. This chain uses TRBV27 with TRBJ2-1; TRBD1 aligns across 7 bases. V shed 5 bases, J shed 8 bases, and the junction held 9 bases outside the gene matches. Germline lookup yields CDR1 MNHEY and CDR2 SMNVEV (reference sequence). The length of the CDR3 is 14 residues. CDR3 DNA: TGTGCCAGCAGTGTTCGACAGGGTAGAGATGAGCAGTTCTTC. Amino acids: CASSVRQGRDEQFF.

This clonotype was seen a handful of times. The chain joins TRBV15 to TRBJ2-4; D is unresolved. The CDR3 is 13 residues long. With 0 bases removed from V and 13 bases from J, the gap between germline ends came to 13 bases. The germline V gene encodes CDR1 LNHNV and CDR2 YYDKDF (reference sequence). CDR3 bases: TGTGCCACCAGCAGAGATTTTTTCGGAGAGCAGTACTTC. Residues: CATSRDFFGEQYF.

This clonotype was seen a handful of times. This chain links TRBV28 with TRBJ2-7; D ambiguous. CDR1 and CDR2 from the germline V gene are MDHEN and SYDVKM. The V end lost 2 bases, the J end lost 4 bases, and 12 bases lay between the germline ends. The CDR3 length is 14 residues. CDR3: CASSLTGLGYEQYF. CDR3 nucleotide sequence: TGTGCCAGCAGTTTAACCGGGCTCGGTTACGAGCAGTACTTC.

This clonotype was counted between two and nine times. The chain recombines TRBV2 with TRBJ2-1, with 10 bases matching TRBD2. This CDR3 has 15 residues. Trimming cost V 5 bases and J 10 bases; bases outside gene matches: 11. CDR1 is SNHLY, CDR2 FYNNEI, per germline. This chain's CDR3 is CASSLGFLAGEEQFF. The DNA of the CDR3 is TGTGCCAGCAGTCTGGGTTTCCTAGCGGGAGAGGAGCAGTTCTTC. Variable domain in full (rest from reference TRBV2 and TRBJ2-1): EPEVTQTPSHQVTQMGQEVILRCVPISNHLYFYWYRQILGQKVEFLVSFYNNEISEKSEIFDDQFSVERPDGSNFTLKIRSTKLEDSAMYFCASSLGFLAGEEQFFGPGTRLTVL.

The J gene is TRBJ1-2, the V gene TRBV5-5; D remains ambiguous. The V gene's germline CDR1 is SGHKS and CDR2 YYEKEE (reference sequence). The V end was cut by 3 bases, the J end by 0 bases, with 9 bases between. The CDR3 contains 14 residues. CDR3 bases: TGTGCCAGCAGCTCGGCGGCTACTAACTATGGCTACACCTTC. Its protein is CASSSAATNYGYTF.

The chain carries TRBV24-1 and TRBJ2-5; perhaps D is TRBD1 or TRBD2 (6 bases each). CDR1 is KGHDR, CDR2 SFDVKD, per germline. This CDR3 has 15 amino acids. V dropped 5 bases and J dropped 4 bases, with 16 bases sitting between them. DNA of the CDR3: TGTGCCACCAGTGGGGGGGCCCGAAACGTAGAGACCCAGTACTTC. It codes for CATSGGARNVETQYF.